The clone carrying this TCR beta chain has just a few counts. A single record per CDR3 protein comes from TCRdb applying MiXCR to the reads. Counted here are fewer than 85,000 distinct CDR3 sequences, just under 4% occurring once; the ten biggest clones make up around 22%. The data belong to a study of T cell repertoires in cytomegalovirus infection. Study-level information: Public TCR beta signatures provided an indication of both CMV infection and a matching HLA type.

This TCR derives from a human donor in good health (CMV status not recorded). Some clones in this sample may be carry-over from other donors' samples. The sample taken for sequencing was PBMCs.

The CDR3 region has the DNA TGTGCCATCAGTACAACCCGGCCCCATTCACCCCTCCACTTT. Protein sequence: CAISTTRPHSPLHF. The rearrangement uses TRBV10-3 and TRBJ1-6; D is unclear. CDR1 and CDR2 from the germline V gene are ENHRY and SYGVKD. V was pared by 5 bases and J by 8 bases, with 13 bases between. This CDR3 has 14 residues.